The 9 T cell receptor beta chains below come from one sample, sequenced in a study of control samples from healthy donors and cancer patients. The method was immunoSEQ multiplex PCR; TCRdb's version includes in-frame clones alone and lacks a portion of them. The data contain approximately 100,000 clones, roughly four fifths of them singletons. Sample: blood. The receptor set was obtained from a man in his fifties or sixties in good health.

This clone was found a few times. The CDR3 here is CASTPTGRWPYEQYF. The CDR3 DNA reads TGCGCCAGCACCCCCACGGGACGGTGGCCCTACGAGCAGTACTTC. This chain connects TRBV23-1 to TRBJ2-7, with D perhaps matching TRBD1 or TRBD2 (5 bases each). TRBV23-1 is marked as an open reading frame, function uncertain. The CDR3 spans 15 residues. With 7 bases removed from V and 2 bases from J, the gap between germline ends came to 18 bases.

CDR3 DNA sequence: TGTGCCAGCAGCGCAAGTCCGGGACAGGGTGTCAATGAGCAGTTCTTC. Translation: CASSASPGQGVNEQFF. The chain combines TRBV9 with TRBJ2-1; 9 bases line up with TRBD1. J gave up 6 bases and V 3 bases, and 10 bases lay outside the gene matches. The length of the CDR3 is 16 residues. Germline lookup yields CDR1 SGDLS and CDR2 YYNGEE.

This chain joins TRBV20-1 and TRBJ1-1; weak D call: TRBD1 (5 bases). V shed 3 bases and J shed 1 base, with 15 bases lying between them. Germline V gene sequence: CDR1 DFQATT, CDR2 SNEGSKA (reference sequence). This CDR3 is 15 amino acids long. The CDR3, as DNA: TGCAGTGCTAGTCCCCCCGGGGCAGGGAACACTGAAGCTTTCTTT. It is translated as CSASPPGAGNTEAFF.

The CDR3 here is CASRQGLAGESYEQYF. In DNA, the CDR3 is TGTGCCAGCAGGCAGGGACTAGCGGGAGAGTCCTACGAGCAGTACTTC. V and J are TRBV27 and TRBJ2-7; 14 positions match TRBD2. CDR3 length: 16 residues. The V gene's germline CDR1 is MNHEY and CDR2 SMNVEV (reference sequence). Trimming cost V 6 bases and J 1 base; bases outside gene matches: 5.

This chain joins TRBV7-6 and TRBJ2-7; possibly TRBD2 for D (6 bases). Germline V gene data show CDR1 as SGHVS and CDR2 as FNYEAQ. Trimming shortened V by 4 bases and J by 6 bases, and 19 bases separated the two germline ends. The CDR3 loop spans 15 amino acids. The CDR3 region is CASSSPYGSGSEQYF. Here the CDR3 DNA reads TGTGCCAGCAGCTCCCCTTACGGGAGCGGTAGCGAGCAGTACTTC.

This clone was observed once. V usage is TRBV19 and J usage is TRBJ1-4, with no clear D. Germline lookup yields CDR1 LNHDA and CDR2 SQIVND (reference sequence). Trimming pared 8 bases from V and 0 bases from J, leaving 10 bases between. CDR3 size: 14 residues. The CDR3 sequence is CASSEGATNEKLFF. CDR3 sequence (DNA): TGTGCCAGTTCCGAGGGAGCAACTAATGAAAAACTGTTTTTT.

The CDR3 loop is CASTGRPSYEQYF. Here the CDR3 DNA reads TGTGCCAGCACGGGGAGACCCTCCTACGAGCAGTACTTC. V usage is TRBV28 and J usage is TRBJ2-7; a weak D match, TRBD2 (5 bases). CDR3 size: 13 residues. Germline-derived CDR1 and CDR2 are MDHEN and SYDVKM. With 7 bases removed from V and 0 bases from J, the gap between germline ends came to 10 bases.

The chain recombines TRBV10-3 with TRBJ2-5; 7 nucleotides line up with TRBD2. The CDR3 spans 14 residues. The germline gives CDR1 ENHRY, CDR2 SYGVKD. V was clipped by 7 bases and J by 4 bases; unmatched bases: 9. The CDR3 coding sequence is TGTGCCATCAAGCCTAGCGGAGGTGGAGAGACCCAGTACTTC. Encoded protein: CAIKPSGGGETQYF.

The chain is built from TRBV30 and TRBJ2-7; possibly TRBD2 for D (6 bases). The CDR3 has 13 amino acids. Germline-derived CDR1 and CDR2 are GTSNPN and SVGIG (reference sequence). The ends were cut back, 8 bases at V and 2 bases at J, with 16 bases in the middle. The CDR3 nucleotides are TGTGCCGGAGGCCTAGCGAACCCCTACGAGCAGTACTTC. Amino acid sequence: CAGGLANPYEQYF.